A selection of T cell receptor beta chains follows, all from one sample in a study of OX40 agonist ivuxolimab in advanced cancers. The data were produced by immunoSEQ multiplex PCR, yet TCRdb's version contains in-frame clones alone and is incomplete. The sample yields about 28,000 clones, 65% to 85% seen once. Source: CD4+ or CD8+ T cells sorted from blood, taken in a trial of the OX40 agonist ivuxolimab. Receptor source: an adult with an advanced solid tumor such as melanoma, head and neck, liver or kidney cancer. The CDR3 runs from the conserved cysteine through the conserved F or W. Fields, in order: CDR3 length, J gene, clone size, V gene, D gene, CDR3 DNA, CDR3 protein. A D gene is named only where the DNA matches it firmly. Only some rows state a clone size, as once, few, many or a class for expanded clones.

18 | TRBJ1-3 | - | TRBV4-1 | - | TGCGCCAGCAGCCCCCTCGACAGCTCCCTAGAGGTTGGAAACACCATATATTTT | CASSPLDSSLEVGNTIYF
17 | TRBJ2-7 | - | TRBV7-2 | TRBD2 | TGTGCCAGCAGCTTAGATGGCCTAGCGGAACCCACCTACGAGCAGTACTTC | CASSLDGLAEPTYEQYF
18 | TRBJ2-7 | - | TRBV27 | - | TGTGCCAGCAGTTCCCCCGCAAGGAGTCGCCGAATTACCTACGAGCAGTACTTC | CASSSPARSRRITYEQYF
14 | TRBJ2-3 | - | TRBV19 | - | TGTGCCAGTAGTATCGGGCCTAGCGCAGATACGCAGTATTTT | CASSIGPSADTQYF
11 | TRBJ2-5 | few | TRBV7-9 | - | TGTGCCAGCAGCCTAAGCGGGCTATGGGACTTC | CASSLSGLWDF
13 | TRBJ2-7 | - | TRBV11-2 | TRBD1 | TGTGCCAGCAGCGGGACAGGGAGCTACGAGCAGTACTTC | CASSGTGSYEQYF
11 | TRBJ2-1 | - | TRBV29-1 | TRBD2 | TGCAGCGGATGGGAGGGCGATGAGCAGTTCTTC | CSGWEGDEQFF
14 | TRBJ1-6 | - | TRBV6-5 | - | TGTGCCAGCAGTTACGAGAGGGTTAATTCACCCCTCCACTTT | CASSYERVNSPLHF
16 | TRBJ2-1 | - | TRBV21-1 | - | TGTGCCAGCAGCAAAGAGGCGGGAGGGCCGAGGAATGAGCAGTTCTTC | CASSKEAGGPRNEQFF
14 | TRBJ2-1 | - | TRBV30 | TRBD1 | TGTGCCTGGAGTGTAGGACAGGGGAGTGATGAGCAGTTCTTC | CAWSVGQGSDEQFF
14 | TRBJ2-7 | - | TRBV4-1 | TRBD1 | TGCGCCAGCAGCCAAGGCAGGGGGTTTTACGAGCAGTACTTC | CASSQGRGFYEQYF
15 | TRBJ2-7 | - | TRBV6-6 | - | TGTGCCAGCAGTTACGCCCCAGGAGGGATCGACGAGCAGTACTTC | CASSYAPGGIDEQYF